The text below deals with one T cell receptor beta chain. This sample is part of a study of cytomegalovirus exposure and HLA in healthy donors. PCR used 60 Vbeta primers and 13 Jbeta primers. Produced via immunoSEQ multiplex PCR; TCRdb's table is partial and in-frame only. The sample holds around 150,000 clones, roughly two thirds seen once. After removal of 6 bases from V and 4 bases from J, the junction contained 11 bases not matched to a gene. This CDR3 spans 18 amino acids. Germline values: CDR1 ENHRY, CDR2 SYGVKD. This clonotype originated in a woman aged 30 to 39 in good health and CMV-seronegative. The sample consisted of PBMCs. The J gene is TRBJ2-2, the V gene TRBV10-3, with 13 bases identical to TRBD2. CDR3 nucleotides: TGTGCCATCAGAACTAGCGGGAGGGCCGAGTGGGGCACCGGGGAGCTGTTTTTT. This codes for CAIRTSGRAEWGTGELFF.